A selection of T cell receptor beta chains follows, all from one sample in a study of CD8 T cells in Susac syndrome. Each CDR3 protein gets one entry after TCRdb re-called the immunoSEQ multiplex PCR reads with MiXCR. The sample consists of approximately 190,000 distinct CDR3 sequences, about 95% of them appearing once. Sequencing used CD8+ T cells from PBMCs. The receptors here all came from a human donor with Susac syndrome. Both conserved end residues are part of each CDR3. Each record gives: D gene, clone size, V gene, J gene, CDR3 protein, CDR3 DNA. The D gene is left open where the match is weak. Some rows have no size entry. The others give once, few or many, or a class for an expanded clone.

>NA|NA|TRBV12-3/TRBV12-4|TRBJ1-2
CASSLAWGLGGGYTF
TGTGCCAGCAGTTTAGCGTGGGGGCTGGGTGGTGGCTACACCTTC
>NA|NA|TRBV20-1|TRBJ1-3
CSASRPGSGNTIYF
TGCAGTGCTAGTCGGCCCGGCTCTGGAAACACCATATATTTT
>NA|NA|TRBV12-3/TRBV12-4|TRBJ1-5
CASKWGDDQPQHF
TGTGCCAGTAAATGGGGGGATGATCAGCCCCAGCATTTT
>NA|NA|TRBV9|TRBJ1-2
CASSVEGSNYGYTF
TGTGCCAGCAGCGTAGAGGGATCTAACTATGGCTACACCTTC
>NA|NA|TRBV19|TRBJ2-3
CASSIIQKDTQYF
TGTGCCAGTAGTATAATACAGAAGGATACGCAGTATTTT
>NA|NA|TRBV18|TRBJ1-1
CASSPLQDTEAFF
TGTGCCAGCTCACCACTACAAGACACTGAAGCTTTCTTT
>NA|NA|TRBV5-1|TRBJ1-5
CASSLTGREQPQHF
TGCGCCAGCAGCTTGACAGGGAGGGAACAGCCCCAGCATTTT
>NA|once|TRBV2|TRBJ1-1
CAKSRRELNTEAFF
TGTGCCAAATCTAGGCGGGAGCTAAACACTGAAGCTTTCTTT
>NA|NA|TRBV5-1|TRBJ2-5
CASSLRAGPSQETQYF
TGCGCCAGCAGCTTAAGGGCGGGACCGTCTCAAGAGACCCAGTACTTC
>NA|NA|TRBV29-1|TRBJ1-1
CSVGTEREAFF
TGCAGCGTTGGGACCGAGAGGGAAGCTTTCTTT
>TRBD2|NA|TRBV11-2|TRBJ2-1
CASSLIAGARDNEQFF
TGTGCCAGCAGCCTGATAGCGGGGGCCAGGGACAATGAGCAGTTCTTC
>NA|NA|TRBV20-1|TRBJ2-1
CSADPGPRRSEQFF
TGCAGTGCGGACCCGGGACCTAGACGGTCTGAGCAGTTCTTC
>NA|NA|TRBV20-1|TRBJ2-3
CSAELADTQYF
TGCAGTGCAGAACTGGCAGATACGCAGTATTTT
>TRBD2|NA|TRBV11-2|TRBJ2-3
CASSPGTSGRTQYF
TGTGCCAGCAGCCCCGGGACTAGCGGGCGAACGCAGTATTTT
>NA|NA|TRBV28|TRBJ1-5
CASSLTGTSNQPQHF
TGTGCCAGCAGTCTGACGGGTACCTCTAATCAGCCCCAGCATTTT
>TRBD2|NA|TRBV3-1|TRBJ2-1
CASSQGQPPGLAGGEQFF
TGTGCCAGCAGCCAAGGACAGCCCCCGGGACTAGCGGGAGGTGAGCAGTTCTTC
>TRBD2|NA|TRBV29-1|TRBJ2-7
CSVGLAGAEQYF
TGCAGCGTTGGACTAGCGGGGGCCGAGCAGTACTTC
>NA|NA|TRBV7-9|TRBJ2-1
CASSSGPKVGEQFF
TGTGCCAGCAGCTCCGGGCCCAAAGTGGGGGAGCAGTTCTTC
>NA|NA|TRBV6-5|TRBJ2-3
CATRWGSGNTDTQYF
TGTGCCACCCGATGGGGGTCTGGGAACACAGATACGCAGTATTTT
>TRBD2|few|TRBV7-9|TRBJ2-5
CASSLAGGQETQYF
TGTGCCAGCAGTTTAGCGGGGGGCCAAGAGACCCAGTACTTC
>NA|NA|TRBV10-2|TRBJ2-5
CASSEIEKETQYF
TGCGCCAGCAGTGAGATCGAAAAAGAGACCCAGTACTTC
>NA|NA|TRBV12-3/TRBV12-4|TRBJ2-7
CASSLESGTGDEQYF
TGTGCCAGCAGTTTAGAGTCCGGGACTGGGGACGAGCAGTACTTC
>TRBD1|NA|TRBV3-1|TRBJ1-5
CASSLNRGTGDQPQHF
TGTGCCAGCAGCCTCAATAGAGGGACAGGGGATCAGCCCCAGCATTTT
>NA|NA|TRBV30|TRBJ1-4
CAWNLGPGRTNEKLFF
TGTGCCTGGAACCTCGGGCCGGGACGGACTAATGAAAAACTGTTTTTT
>NA|NA|TRBV15|TRBJ2-2
CATSRDGVGPTGELFF
TGTGCCACCAGCAGAGATGGGGTGGGTCCGACCGGGGAGCTGTTTTTT
>TRBD1|once|TRBV7-9|TRBJ2-2
CASSNWDSQNTGELFF
TGTGCCAGCAGCAATTGGGACAGTCAGAACACCGGGGAGCTGTTTTTT
>TRBD1|NA|TRBV7-9|TRBJ1-5
CASSSEQGVLSPQHF
TGTGCCAGCAGCTCCGAACAGGGGGTTCTTAGTCCCCAGCATTTT
>TRBD2|NA|TRBV12-3/TRBV12-4|TRBJ2-5
CASSPSGRAETQYF
TGTGCCAGCAGTCCTAGCGGGAGGGCTGAGACCCAGTACTTC
>NA|NA|TRBV20-1|TRBJ2-4
CSAHGTTENIQYF
TGCAGTGCTCACGGGACAACAGAAAACATTCAGTACTTC
>TRBD2|NA|TRBV5-4|TRBJ2-2
CASSLGTSGRTGELFF
TGTGCCAGCAGCCTCGGGACTAGCGGGAGAACCGGGGAGCTGTTTTTT
>TRBD1|NA|TRBV27|TRBJ1-5
CASSFATGAQPQHF
TGTGCCAGCAGTTTTGCGACAGGGGCTCAGCCCCAGCATTTT
>TRBD2|NA|TRBV15|TRBJ2-3
CATSSDLTSGGTDTQYF
TGTGCCACCAGCAGCGACCTTACTAGCGGGGGCACAGATACGCAGTATTTT
>NA|NA|TRBV15|TRBJ1-1
CATSRTDRFNTEAFF
TGTGCCACCAGCAGAACCGACAGATTCAACACTGAAGCTTTCTTT
>NA|NA|TRBV2|TRBJ2-6
CASSEFPGANVLTF
TGTGCCAGCAGTGAATTTCCTGGGGCCAACGTCCTGACTTTC
>TRBD2|NA|TRBV4-1|TRBJ2-5
CASSQVGGEETQYF
TGCGCCAGCAGCCAAGTCGGGGGGGAAGAGACCCAGTACTTC
>TRBD2|NA|TRBV20-1|TRBJ2-7
CSAPPGIAGYEQYF
TGCAGTGCTCCCCCTGGGATAGCGGGATACGAGCAGTACTTC
>NA|NA|TRBV6-5|TRBJ1-2
CASTLGGGPNYGYTF
TGTGCCAGCACACTTGGGGGGGGACCTAACTATGGCTACACCTTC
>NA|NA|TRBV30|TRBJ1-4
CAWSPGLEGNEKLFF
TGTGCCTGGAGTCCTGGATTGGAAGGGAATGAAAAACTGTTTTTT
>TRBD1|NA|TRBV12-3/TRBV12-4|TRBJ2-1
CASSSLNRGNEQFF
TGTGCCAGCAGTTCCCTAAACAGGGGGAATGAGCAGTTCTTC
>NA|NA|TRBV9|TRBJ2-3
CASSVGYYGSTDTQYF
TGTGCCAGCAGCGTAGGTTACTACGGATCCACAGATACGCAGTATTTT
>NA|NA|TRBV2|TRBJ2-7
CASRRTDYEQYF
TGTGCCAGCAGGCGGACAGACTACGAGCAGTACTTC